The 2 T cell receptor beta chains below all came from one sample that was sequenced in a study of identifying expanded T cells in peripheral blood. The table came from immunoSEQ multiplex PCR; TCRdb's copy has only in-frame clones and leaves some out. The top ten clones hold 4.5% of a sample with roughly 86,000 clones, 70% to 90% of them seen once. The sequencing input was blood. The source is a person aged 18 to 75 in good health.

CDR3 nucleotide sequence: TGCGCCAGCAGCCAAGATCTAGATACGGTGTTAACCTACGAGCAGTACTTC. Encoded protein: CASSQDLDTVLTYEQYF. This chain uses TRBV4-3 with TRBJ2-5; no clear D. The DNA end is more similar to TRBJ2-7, so the J call may be wrong. The CDR3 length is 17 residues. Looked up from germline, CDR1 is LGHNA and CDR2 is YSLEER.

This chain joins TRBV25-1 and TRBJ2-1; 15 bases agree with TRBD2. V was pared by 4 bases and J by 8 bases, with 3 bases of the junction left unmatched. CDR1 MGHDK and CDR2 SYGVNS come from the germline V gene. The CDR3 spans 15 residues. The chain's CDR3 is CASSAGLAGGHEQFF. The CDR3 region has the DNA TGTGCCAGCAGTGCCGGACTAGCGGGGGGGCATGAGCAGTTCTTC.